These T cell receptor beta chains were read from a single sample in a study of CD8+CD57+ T cells in acquired aplastic anemia. TCRdb analysed the reads with MiXCR anew, one entry per CDR3 protein. The sample lists 90,000 to 150,000 distinct CDR3 sequences, 45% to 60% occurring once. The sample consisted of sorted CD4+, CD8+, or CD8+CD57+ T cells (not recorded which) from PBMCs. The source is a human donor with aplastic anemia. Both conserved end residues are part of each CDR3. Fields, in order: CDR3 protein, CDR3 DNA, J gene, V gene, clone size, D gene. D genes are given only for firm matches. Where a row states a size, it is once, few, many or the class of an expanded clone; other rows omit it.

cdr3_aa: CASRGQGGCMDYGYTF
cdr3_nt: TGTGCCAGCAGGGGGCAGGGCGGCTGTATGGACTATGGCTACACCTTC
j_call: TRBJ1-2
v_call: TRBV2
clone_size: .
d_call: .

cdr3_aa: CASRTGVNSNQPQHF
cdr3_nt: TGTGCCAGCAGAACAGGGGTGAATAGCAATCAGCCCCAGCATTTT
j_call: TRBJ1-5
v_call: TRBV2
clone_size: .
d_call: TRBD1

cdr3_aa: CSVDTDRFGYTF
cdr3_nt: TGCAGCGTTGACACTGACAGGTTCGGCTACACCTTC
j_call: TRBJ1-2
v_call: TRBV29-1
clone_size: .
d_call: .

cdr3_aa: CASSTPEGYEQYF
cdr3_nt: TGCGCCAGCAGCACCCCGGAGGGCTACGAGCAGTACTTC
j_call: TRBJ2-7
v_call: TRBV5-1
clone_size: .
d_call: .

cdr3_aa: CASSVAELNSPLHF
cdr3_nt: TGTGCCAGCAGCGTAGCCGAGCTTAACTCACCCCTCCACTTT
j_call: TRBJ1-6
v_call: TRBV9
clone_size: .
d_call: .

cdr3_aa: CASSLVQGLNTEAFF
cdr3_nt: TGCGCCAGCAGCTTGGTTCAAGGTCTGAACACTGAAGCTTTCTTT
j_call: TRBJ1-1
v_call: TRBV5-1
clone_size: many
d_call: .

cdr3_aa: CASSSRTVRNSPLHF
cdr3_nt: TGTGCCAGCAGTTCGAGGACAGTCCGTAATTCACCCCTCCACTTT
j_call: TRBJ1-6
v_call: TRBV6-5
clone_size: many
d_call: .

cdr3_aa: CASKEAYSNQPQHF
cdr3_nt: TGTGCCAGCAAAGAAGCCTATAGCAATCAGCCCCAGCATTTT
j_call: TRBJ1-5
v_call: TRBV6-1
clone_size: medium-sized
d_call: .

cdr3_aa: CASSSLLTLGTVSYEQYF
cdr3_nt: TGTGCCAGCAGTTCCCTTTTAACTCTCGGGACGGTATCCTACGAGCAGTACTTC
j_call: TRBJ2-7
v_call: TRBV6-2/TRBV6-3
clone_size: many
d_call: .

cdr3_aa: CASKPTGNQPQHF
cdr3_nt: TGTGCCAGCAAACCGACAGGGAATCAGCCCCAGCATTTT
j_call: TRBJ1-5
v_call: TRBV2
clone_size: .
d_call: TRBD1

cdr3_aa: CSAHTTASNYGYTF
cdr3_nt: TGCAGTGCCCACACCACAGCGAGTAACTATGGCTACACCTTC
j_call: TRBJ1-2
v_call: TRBV20-1
clone_size: few
d_call: .

cdr3_aa: CAISDPQGAYEQYF
cdr3_nt: TGTGCCATCAGTGACCCTCAGGGGGCCTACGAGCAGTACTTC
j_call: TRBJ2-7
v_call: TRBV10-3
clone_size: .
d_call: TRBD1

cdr3_aa: CASSTDRDGNSPLHF
cdr3_nt: TGTGCCAGTAGTACCGACCGGGACGGAAATTCACCCCTCCACTTT
j_call: TRBJ1-6
v_call: TRBV19
clone_size: few
d_call: .

cdr3_aa: CSATVETQYF
cdr3_nt: TGCAGTGCTACTGTGGAGACCCAGTACTTC
j_call: TRBJ2-5
v_call: TRBV20-1
clone_size: .
d_call: .

cdr3_aa: CATSRDKQPQHF
cdr3_nt: TGTGCCACCAGCAGAGATAAGCAGCCCCAGCATTTT
j_call: TRBJ1-5
v_call: TRBV15
clone_size: few
d_call: .

cdr3_aa: CSNPAVTGGPYEQYF
cdr3_nt: TGCAGTAACCCGGCCGTGACAGGAGGCCCCTACGAGCAGTACTTC
j_call: TRBJ2-7
v_call: TRBV20-1
clone_size: .
d_call: .

cdr3_aa: CASSGSFEVLPLTDTQYF
cdr3_nt: TGCGCCAGCAGTGGGAGTTTTGAAGTTCTCCCGTTAACAGATACGCAGTATTTT
j_call: TRBJ2-3
v_call: TRBV10-2
clone_size: .
d_call: .

cdr3_aa: CSARASSWGEQYF
cdr3_nt: TGCAGTGCTAGAGCGTCCTCATGGGGCGAGCAGTACTTC
j_call: TRBJ2-7
v_call: TRBV20-1
clone_size: .
d_call: .

cdr3_aa: CASCGQGDSPLHF
cdr3_nt: TGTGCCAGCTGTGGACAGGGTGATTCACCCCTCCACTTT
j_call: TRBJ1-6
v_call: TRBV5-1
clone_size: .
d_call: TRBD1

cdr3_aa: CATSGSSGSPLHF
cdr3_nt: TGTGCCACCAGTGGGAGTAGCGGTTCACCCCTCCACTTT
j_call: TRBJ1-6
v_call: TRBV24-1
clone_size: few
d_call: .

cdr3_aa: CSVDRGYEQYF
cdr3_nt: TGCAGCGTTGACAGGGGGTACGAGCAGTACTTC
j_call: TRBJ2-7
v_call: TRBV29-1
clone_size: few
d_call: TRBD1

cdr3_aa: CASSADSNSYEQYF
cdr3_nt: TGTGCCAGCAGCGCGGACAGCAACTCCTACGAGCAGTACTTC
j_call: TRBJ2-7
v_call: TRBV2
clone_size: .
d_call: .

cdr3_aa: CASSEGAGLGSYEQYF
cdr3_nt: TGTGCCAGCAGTGAAGGGGCGGGACTCGGGTCCTACGAGCAGTACTTC
j_call: TRBJ2-7
v_call: TRBV2
clone_size: .
d_call: .

cdr3_aa: CASSRDRVTGELFF
cdr3_nt: TGTGCCAGCAGTCGAGACAGGGTCACCGGGGAGCTGTTTTTT
j_call: TRBJ2-2
v_call: TRBV7-2
clone_size: .
d_call: TRBD1

cdr3_aa: CASSSFGDRSTDTQYF
cdr3_nt: TGCGCCAGCAGCTCATTCGGGGACAGGTCCACAGATACGCAGTATTTT
j_call: TRBJ2-3
v_call: TRBV5-1
clone_size: .
d_call: TRBD1

cdr3_aa: CASSSQGGSNQPQHF
cdr3_nt: TGTGCCAGCAGCTCCCAGGGAGGGAGCAATCAGCCCCAGCATTTT
j_call: TRBJ1-5
v_call: TRBV7-2
clone_size: .
d_call: .

cdr3_aa: CSATQGDSYEQYF
cdr3_nt: TGCAGTGCTACGCAGGGGGATTCCTACGAGCAGTACTTC
j_call: TRBJ2-7
v_call: TRBV20-1
clone_size: .
d_call: TRBD1

cdr3_aa: CSVSPGPDTQYF
cdr3_nt: TGCAGCGTTTCCCCAGGGCCAGATACGCAGTATTTT
j_call: TRBJ2-3
v_call: TRBV29-1
clone_size: .
d_call: .

cdr3_aa: CASRRTGPTDTQYF
cdr3_nt: TGTGCCAGCAGGAGGACAGGGCCCACAGATACGCAGTATTTT
j_call: TRBJ2-3
v_call: TRBV24-1
clone_size: .
d_call: TRBD1

cdr3_aa: CASSYQGQGQGEQYF
cdr3_nt: TGTGCCAGCAGTTACCAGGGACAGGGTCAAGGCGAGCAGTACTTC
j_call: TRBJ2-7
v_call: TRBV6-5
clone_size: .
d_call: TRBD1

cdr3_aa: CSARDVGESILALHF
cdr3_nt: TGCAGTGCTAGAGATGTCGGGGAATCTATTCTGGCCCTCCACTTT
j_call: TRBJ1-6
v_call: TRBV20-1
clone_size: .
d_call: .

cdr3_aa: CASSQDLTSGRDEQYF
cdr3_nt: TGTGCCAGCAGCCAAGATCTCACTAGCGGGAGAGACGAGCAGTACTTC
j_call: TRBJ2-7
v_call: TRBV4-2
clone_size: .
d_call: TRBD2

cdr3_aa: CATSKASGTFAEQYF
cdr3_nt: TGTGCCACCAGTAAGGCTTCGGGGACCTTTGCCGAGCAGTACTTC
j_call: TRBJ2-7
v_call: TRBV15
clone_size: .
d_call: .

cdr3_aa: CSARSGAQITQYF
cdr3_nt: TGCAGTGCTAGAAGCGGCGCCCAGATTACGCAGTATTTT
j_call: TRBJ2-3
v_call: TRBV20-1
clone_size: once
d_call: .

cdr3_aa: CASRSGTGELFF
cdr3_nt: TGCGCCAGCAGATCCGGGACAGGGGAGCTGTTTTTT
j_call: TRBJ2-2
v_call: TRBV5-1
clone_size: .
d_call: .

cdr3_aa: CASSLGAQGNQPQHF
cdr3_nt: TGTGCCAGCAGCTTGGGAGCGCAAGGCAATCAGCCCCAGCATTTT
j_call: TRBJ1-5
v_call: TRBV5-6
clone_size: many
d_call: .

cdr3_aa: CASSSTTLYNEQFF
cdr3_nt: TGTGCCAGCAGCTCGACGACACTTTACAATGAGCAGTTCTTC
j_call: TRBJ2-1
v_call: TRBV5-6
clone_size: many
d_call: .

cdr3_aa: CSVEIASNYGYTF
cdr3_nt: TGCAGCGTTGAGATTGCGTCTAACTATGGCTACACCTTC
j_call: TRBJ1-2
v_call: TRBV29-1
clone_size: .
d_call: .

cdr3_aa: CASSNSEDREQHEQYF
cdr3_nt: TGTGCCAGCAGCAACTCGGAGGACAGGGAACAACACGAGCAGTACTTC
j_call: TRBJ2-7
v_call: TRBV7-9
clone_size: .
d_call: TRBD1

cdr3_aa: CSVDAASNYNEQFF
cdr3_nt: TGCAGCGTTGATGCAGCTTCAAACTACAATGAGCAGTTCTTC
j_call: TRBJ2-1
v_call: TRBV29-1
clone_size: .
d_call: .

cdr3_aa: CAKGGGQSNEKLFF
cdr3_nt: TGCGCCAAGGGCGGGGGGCAGAGCAATGAAAAACTGTTTTTT
j_call: TRBJ1-4
v_call: TRBV4-3
clone_size: many
d_call: .

cdr3_aa: CASSLAGSSSYEQYF
cdr3_nt: TGTGCCAGCAGCTTAGCGGGCAGTAGCTCCTACGAGCAGTACTTC
j_call: TRBJ2-7
v_call: TRBV7-6
clone_size: many
d_call: .

cdr3_aa: CASAREDQPQHF
cdr3_nt: TGTGCCAGCGCGAGGGAAGATCAGCCCCAGCATTTT
j_call: TRBJ1-5
v_call: TRBV7-9
clone_size: .
d_call: .

cdr3_aa: CASSWDRRETQYF
cdr3_nt: TGTGCTAGCAGCTGGGACAGGAGGGAGACCCAGTACTTC
j_call: TRBJ2-5
v_call: TRBV7-7
clone_size: few
d_call: TRBD1

cdr3_aa: CASTEGAMVGEKLFF
cdr3_nt: TGTGCCAGCACCGAAGGGGCGATGGTGGGAGAAAAACTGTTTTTT
j_call: TRBJ1-4
v_call: TRBV6-2/TRBV6-3
clone_size: once
d_call: .

cdr3_aa: CASSPRALLGEQYF
cdr3_nt: TGTGCCAGCAGCCCTCGGGCACTGTTGGGCGAGCAGTACTTC
j_call: TRBJ2-7
v_call: TRBV9
clone_size: .
d_call: .

cdr3_aa: CASSIRTGNQPQHF
cdr3_nt: TGCGCCAGCAGCATCCGGACAGGGAATCAGCCCCAGCATTTT
j_call: TRBJ1-5
v_call: TRBV5-1
clone_size: .
d_call: TRBD1

cdr3_aa: CASSQTAGEYYEQYF
cdr3_nt: TGTGCCAGCAGCCAGACCGCGGGGGAGTACTACGAGCAGTACTTC
j_call: TRBJ2-7
v_call: TRBV7-9
clone_size: .
d_call: TRBD2

cdr3_aa: CASRDEHNSPLHF
cdr3_nt: TGTGCCAGCAGAGACGAGCATAATTCACCCCTCCACTTT
j_call: TRBJ1-6
v_call: TRBV12-3/TRBV12-4
clone_size: .
d_call: .

cdr3_aa: CSASRIDEQFF
cdr3_nt: TGCAGTGCTAGCCGGATCGATGAGCAGTTCTTC
j_call: TRBJ2-1
v_call: TRBV20-1
clone_size: .
d_call: .

cdr3_aa: CASQRQGSSYEQYF
cdr3_nt: TGTGCCAGCCAGCGACAGGGAAGCTCCTACGAGCAGTACTTC
j_call: TRBJ2-7
v_call: TRBV19
clone_size: .
d_call: TRBD1

cdr3_aa: CASSATGRGYTEAFF
cdr3_nt: TGTGCCAGCAGTGCCACGGGCAGGGGCTACACTGAAGCTTTCTTT
j_call: TRBJ1-1
v_call: TRBV25-1
clone_size: few
d_call: .

cdr3_aa: CASSEIAGGTDTQYF
cdr3_nt: TGTGCCAGCAGCGAAATTGCGGGGGGCACAGATACGCAGTATTTT
j_call: TRBJ2-3
v_call: TRBV11-2
clone_size: .
d_call: TRBD2

cdr3_aa: CASSLAGLATQYF
cdr3_nt: TGTGCCAGCAGCTTAGCGGGGTTAGCAACGCAGTATTTT
j_call: TRBJ2-3
v_call: TRBV7-2
clone_size: .
d_call: .

cdr3_aa: CASSLNYIQETQYF
cdr3_nt: TGTGCCAGCAGCTTGAACTACATCCAAGAGACCCAGTACTTC
j_call: TRBJ2-5
v_call: TRBV7-3
clone_size: .
d_call: .